The 10 T cell receptor beta chains listed next were all sequenced from one sample in a study of blood T cells in healthy people across ages. Primed by a sample-barcoded 5' primer and a J-beta primer mix, a second PCR proceeded for 7 to 11 cycles. TCRdb recomputed calls from the 5' RACE reads with MiXCR, one row per CDR3 protein. The sample comprises approximately 1,000,000 distinct CDR3 sequences, 40% to 50% of which are singletons, and 15% to 20% rests with the top ten. The sequenced material came from blood. These receptors all come from an older woman in good health.

With regard to this clonotype: A read error is possible here, since a much larger clone lies one base away. The V gene is TRBV12-3 or TRBV12-4, the J gene TRBJ2-5; 8 positions match TRBD2. The CDR3 contains 12 residues. The CDR3 region is CASSRAGETRYF. The CDR3 DNA reads as TGTGCCAGCAGCCGAGCGGGGGAGACCCGGTACTTC.

The CDR3 sequence is CSVGEGQVNYGYTF. CDR3 coding DNA: TGCAGCGTTGGAGAAGGACAGGTTAACTATGGCTACACCTTC. V and J are TRBV29-1 and TRBJ1-2; 7 nucleotides agree with TRBD1. Germline assignment: CDR1 SQVTM and CDR2 ANQGSEA. This CDR3 spans 14 amino acids. Trimming took 4 bases from V and 1 from J; bases not matched to a gene: 6.

The chain links TRBV27 to TRBJ2-7; 9 bases agree with TRBD1. The germline V gene has CDR1 MNHEY and CDR2 SMNVEV (reference sequence). The CDR3 consists of 14 residues. Trimming removed 5 bases from V and 6 bases from J; junction bases left unmatched: 8. DNA of the CDR3: TGTGCCAGCAGTCTGACCGGACAGGGGTCCGAGCAGTACTTC. This translates into CASSLTGQGSEQYF.

V and J are TRBV6-2 or TRBV6-3 and TRBJ1-1; D gene uncertain. Germline V lookup: CDR1 MNHEY, CDR2 SVGEGT. The CDR3 covers 16 residues. Deletions cut 2 bases from V and 3 bases from J, with 16 bases between. The CDR3 region has the DNA TGTGCCAGCAGTTACACACAACGTAGGTCGGACACTGAAGCTTTCTTT. Translating gives CASSYTQRRSDTEAFF.

This clonotype was observed a handful of times. The chain uses TRBV20-1 and TRBJ1-5, with D uncertain. Germline V gene sequence: CDR1 DFQATT, CDR2 SNEGSKA (reference sequence). The V end lost 7 bases, the J end lost 1 base, and 8 bases lay between the germline ends. This CDR3 has 12 residues. The CDR3 DNA is TGCAGTGTCCGGGAGAGCAATCAGCCCCAGCATTTT. Its translation: CSVRESNQPQHF.

This clonotype has a count of ten or more. V usage is TRBV29-1 and J usage is TRBJ2-7, with 7 bases matching TRBD1. Germline V gene sequence: CDR1 SQVTM, CDR2 ANQGSEA. This CDR3 contains 14 residues. Trimming took 4 bases from V and 2 from J; bases not matched to a gene: 8. CDR3 amino acids: CSVAPSTGTYEQYF. The CDR3 DNA follows: TGCAGCGTTGCCCCGTCGACAGGGACCTACGAGCAGTACTTC.

This clonotype was seen repeatedly, ten times or more. CDR3 coding DNA: TGCAGCGCCCGACAGGGATCAGATACGCAGTATTTT. It yields the protein CSARQGSDTQYF. The rearrangement joins TRBV29-1 to TRBJ2-3; 7 bases map to TRBD1. Germline V lookup: CDR1 SQVTM, CDR2 ANQGSEA. The CDR3 is 12 residues long. Trimming took 7 bases from V and 4 from J; bases not matched to a gene: 5.

This clonotype came up a few times. The rearrangement joins TRBV29-1 to TRBJ2-3; TRBD2 agrees at 9 bases. Germline CDR1 SQVTM, CDR2 ANQGSEA. The length of the CDR3 is 13 residues. V dropped 4 bases and J dropped 2; count of bases not matched to a gene: 1. CDR3 DNA: TGCAGCGTTGGGACTAGCGCCACAGATACGCAGTATTTT. As protein: CSVGTSATDTQYF.

This clonotype has only one observation. The CDR3 DNA reads TGTGCCAGCAGCTTAGGATTTTGGCTAGCGGGGTCATACAATGAGCAGTTCTTC. Its protein is CASSLGFWLAGSYNEQFF. V gene TRBV7-6 combines with J gene TRBJ2-1, with 9 bases lining up with TRBD2. The CDR3 is 18 amino acids. CDR1 and CDR2 (germline): SGHVS, FNYEAQ. The trim removed 1 base at V and 4 bases at J, leaving 11 bases unmatched.

Comment on this clonotype: A read error may be the cause here, since a much bigger clone is one base away. This chain links TRBV5-6 with TRBJ2-4, with TRBD2 matching over 15 bases. The closer fit of TRBJ2-7 to the DNA end suggests the J call may be wrong. Germline assignment: CDR1 SGHDT and CDR2 YYEEEE. CDR3 length: 19 amino acids. The CDR3 reads CASSSSRGTSGRTTYEQYF. DNA for the CDR3: TGTGCCAGCAGCTCCAGCCGAGGGACTAGCGGGAGGACCACCTACGAGCAGTACTTC.